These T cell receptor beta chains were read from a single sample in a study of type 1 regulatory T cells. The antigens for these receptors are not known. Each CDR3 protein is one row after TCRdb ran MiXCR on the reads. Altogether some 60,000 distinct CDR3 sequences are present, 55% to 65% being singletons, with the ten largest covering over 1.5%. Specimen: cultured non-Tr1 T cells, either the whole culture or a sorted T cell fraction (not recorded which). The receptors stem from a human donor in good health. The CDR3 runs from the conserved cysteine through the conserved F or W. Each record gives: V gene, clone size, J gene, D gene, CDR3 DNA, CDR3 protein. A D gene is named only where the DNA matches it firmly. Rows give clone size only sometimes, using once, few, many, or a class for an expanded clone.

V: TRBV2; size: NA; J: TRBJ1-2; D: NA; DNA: TGTGCCAGCAGCGATCCCGGAAACTATGGCTACACCTTC; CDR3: CASSDPGNYGYTF
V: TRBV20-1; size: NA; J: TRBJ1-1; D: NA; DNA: TGCAGTGCTAGTTGGATGGAAAGCACTGAAGCTTTCTTT; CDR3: CSASWMESTEAFF
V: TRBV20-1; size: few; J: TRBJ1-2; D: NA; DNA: TGCAGTGCATCCCGGGGAGGGGACTATGGCTACACCTTC; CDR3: CSASRGGDYGYTF
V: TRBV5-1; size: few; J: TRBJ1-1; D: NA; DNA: TGCGCCAGCAGGCCCGGGGGGGCGTACACTGAAGCTTTCTTT; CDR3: CASRPGGAYTEAFF
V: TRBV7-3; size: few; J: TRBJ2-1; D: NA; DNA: TGTGCCAGCAGATGGGGGGGGGCAGGCAATGAGCAGTTCTTC; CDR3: CASRWGGAGNEQFF
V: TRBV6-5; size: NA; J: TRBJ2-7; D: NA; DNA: TGTGCCAGCAGTTTTCAACCGGACTGGTCTGTCGAGCAGTACTTC; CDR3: CASSFQPDWSVEQYF
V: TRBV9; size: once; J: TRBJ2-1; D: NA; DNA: TGTGCCAGCAGCCCTGTAGCCCCACTTGGCGAGCAGTTCTTC; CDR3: CASSPVAPLGEQFF
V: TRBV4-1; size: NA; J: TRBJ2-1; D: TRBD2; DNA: TGCGCCAGCAGCCAAGATCTAGGGCGGGAGCGCAACAATGAGCAGTTCTTC; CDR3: CASSQDLGRERNNEQFF
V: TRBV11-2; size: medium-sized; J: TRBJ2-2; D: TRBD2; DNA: TGTGCCAGCAGCCAGAGCGTCCTAAGCGGGAGGGCCTACACCGGGGAGCTGTTTTTT; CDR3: CASSQSVLSGRAYTGELFF
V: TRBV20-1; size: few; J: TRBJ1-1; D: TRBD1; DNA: TGCAGTGCTAGTTTTGAGGACAGGGTCACTGAAGCTTTCTTT; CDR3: CSASFEDRVTEAFF
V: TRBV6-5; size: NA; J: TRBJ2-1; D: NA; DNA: TGTGCCAGCACCCCTACAAGGGGTTACAATGAGCAGTTCTTC; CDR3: CASTPTRGYNEQFF
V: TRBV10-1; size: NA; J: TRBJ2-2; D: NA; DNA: TGCGCCAGCAGTAAAACCCCCGGGGAGCTGTTTTTT; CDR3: CASSKTPGELFF
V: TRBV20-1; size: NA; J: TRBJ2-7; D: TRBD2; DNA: TGCAGTGCTAGAGCTAGGACTAGCGGCTACGAGCAGTACTTC; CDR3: CSARARTSGYEQYF
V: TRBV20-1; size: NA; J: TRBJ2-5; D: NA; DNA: TGCAGTGCTCACCAAGGGGAATGGGCCCAGTACTTC; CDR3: CSAHQGEWAQYF
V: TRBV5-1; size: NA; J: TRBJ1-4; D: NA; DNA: TGCGCCAGCAGGGTAGGGAGTTCGGCTAATGAAAAACTGTTTTTT; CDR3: CASRVGSSANEKLFF
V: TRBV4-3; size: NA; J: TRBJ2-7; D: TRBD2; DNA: TGCGCCAGCAGCCCCGGACTAGACCCCTCCTACGAGCAGTACTTC; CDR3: CASSPGLDPSYEQYF
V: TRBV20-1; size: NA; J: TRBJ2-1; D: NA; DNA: TGCAGTGCTAGAGAGGTCGGACGGCGGAGCTCCTACAATGAGCAGTTCTTC; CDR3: CSAREVGRRSSYNEQFF
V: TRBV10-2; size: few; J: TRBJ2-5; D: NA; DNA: TGCGCCAGCAGTGAGTGGGGCTCATCTAGGGAGACCCAGTACTTC; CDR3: CASSEWGSSRETQYF
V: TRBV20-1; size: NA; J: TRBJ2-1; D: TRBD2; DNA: TGCAGTGCTAGTCCGTGGGAGGGCGACAATGAGCAGTTCTTC; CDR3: CSASPWEGDNEQFF
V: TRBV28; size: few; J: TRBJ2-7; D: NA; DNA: TGTGCCAGCAGTTTCGCTGAGAGCTCCTACGAGCAGTACTTC; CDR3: CASSFAESSYEQYF
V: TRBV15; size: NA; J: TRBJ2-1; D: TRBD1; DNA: TGTGCCACCAGCTCCCGGGACAGAGCCAATGAGCAGTTCTTC; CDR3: CATSSRDRANEQFF
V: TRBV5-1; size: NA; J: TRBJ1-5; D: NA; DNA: TGCGCCAGCAGCTTGGGGGGGGTTGAACAGCCCCAGCATTTT; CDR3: CASSLGGVEQPQHF
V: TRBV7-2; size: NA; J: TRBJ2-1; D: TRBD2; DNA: TGTGCCAGCAGTTCAGCGGGAGCACGGGAGCAGTTCTTC; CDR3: CASSSAGAREQFF
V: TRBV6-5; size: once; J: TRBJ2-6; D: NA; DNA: TGTGCCAGCTACAGGGATTCCGGGGCCAACGTCCTGACTTTC; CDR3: CASYRDSGANVLTF
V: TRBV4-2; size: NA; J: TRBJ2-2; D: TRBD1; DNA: TGTGCCAGCAACGGACAGGGGGGCACCGGGGAGCTGTTTTTT; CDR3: CASNGQGGTGELFF
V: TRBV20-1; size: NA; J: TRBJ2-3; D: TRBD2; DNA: TGCAGTGCGAGCGGGACTAGCGGAAATACGCAGTATTTT; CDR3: CSASGTSGNTQYF
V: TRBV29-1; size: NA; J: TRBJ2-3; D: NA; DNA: TGCAGCGCCTGGGTCCTCAGGGATACGCAGTATTTT; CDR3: CSAWVLRDTQYF
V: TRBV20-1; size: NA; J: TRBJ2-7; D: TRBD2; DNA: TGCAGTGCCACACGACCTGCTAGCGGGTCCTACGAGCAGTACTTC; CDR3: CSATRPASGSYEQYF
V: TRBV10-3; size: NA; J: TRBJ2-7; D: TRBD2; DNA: TGTGCCATCAAACCGCGGGGGGCCGACGAGCAGTACTTC; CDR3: CAIKPRGADEQYF
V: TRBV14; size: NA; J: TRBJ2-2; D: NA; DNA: TGTGCCAGCAGCACACGACTACTCGCGGACCACACCGGGGAGCTGTTTTTT; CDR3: CASSTRLLADHTGELFF
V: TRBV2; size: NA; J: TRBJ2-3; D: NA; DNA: TGTGCCAGCAGTTCTGGTCGGGGAAGCACAGATACGCAGTATTTT; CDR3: CASSSGRGSTDTQYF
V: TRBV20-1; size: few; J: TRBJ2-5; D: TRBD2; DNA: TGCAGTGCTAGAGACCTAGCGGGAGCGGCAGAAGGAGAGACCCAGTACTTC; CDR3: CSARDLAGAAEGETQYF
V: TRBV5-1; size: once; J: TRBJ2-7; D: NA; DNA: TGCGCCAGCAGCGGCGATCCTGGGTTACGGGGTTCCGAGCAGTACTTC; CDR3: CASSGDPGLRGSEQYF
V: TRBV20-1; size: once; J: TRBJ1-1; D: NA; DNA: TGCAGTGCTAGACAGGCGGTATTCGGCACTGAAGCTTTCTTT; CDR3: CSARQAVFGTEAFF
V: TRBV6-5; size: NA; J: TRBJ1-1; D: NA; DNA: TGTGCCAGCAGGCCCAACATGGGGGGCGCGGAAGCTTTCTTT; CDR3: CASRPNMGGAEAFF
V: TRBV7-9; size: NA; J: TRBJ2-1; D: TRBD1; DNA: TGTGCCAGCAGCCCGGACAGGAGTAACAATGAGCAGTTCTTC; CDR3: CASSPDRSNNEQFF
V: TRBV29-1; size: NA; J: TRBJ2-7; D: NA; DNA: TGCAGCGCTGTCAAAGGGAACGAGCAGTACTTC; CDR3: CSAVKGNEQYF
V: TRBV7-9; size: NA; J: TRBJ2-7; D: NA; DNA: TGTGCCAGCAGCTTAGCGTCCGGGGCCGAGCAGTACTTC; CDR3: CASSLASGAEQYF
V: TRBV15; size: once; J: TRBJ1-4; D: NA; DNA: TGTGCCACCAGCATAGCCGGGACTACTAATGAAAAACTGTTTTTT; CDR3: CATSIAGTTNEKLFF
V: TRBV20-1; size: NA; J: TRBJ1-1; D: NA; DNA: TGCAGTGCTAGTGTGGGGAGCACTGAAGCTTTCTTT; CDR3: CSASVGSTEAFF
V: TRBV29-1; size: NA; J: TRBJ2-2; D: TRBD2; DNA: TGCAGCGTTGAAGATCCGGGGGGGACCGGGGAGCTGTTTTTT; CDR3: CSVEDPGGTGELFF
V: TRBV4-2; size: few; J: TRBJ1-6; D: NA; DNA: TGTGCCAGCAGCCAAGATCTCGGCAGCTTCCTTCTCCACTTT; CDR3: CASSQDLGSFLLHF
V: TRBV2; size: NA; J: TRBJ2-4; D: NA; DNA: TGTGCCAGCAGCCGCCTCGGGACCGGTGGTTATCCAAACATTCAGTACTTC; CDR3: CASSRLGTGGYPNIQYF
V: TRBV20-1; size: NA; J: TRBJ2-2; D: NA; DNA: TGCAGTGCTGGGGAAGCTAGACGGAACACCGGGGAGCTGTTTTTT; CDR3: CSAGEARRNTGELFF
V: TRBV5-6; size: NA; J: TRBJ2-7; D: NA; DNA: TGTGCCAGCAGCCCCCCCCACGGTACTGGGTTGCACGAGCAGTACTTC; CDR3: CASSPPHGTGLHEQYF
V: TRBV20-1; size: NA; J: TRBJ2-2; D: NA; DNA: TGCAGTGCTAGTCCGGCTAGATCCGGCACCGGGGAGCTGTTTTTT; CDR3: CSASPARSGTGELFF
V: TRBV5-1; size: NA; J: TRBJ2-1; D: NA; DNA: TGCGCCAGCAGCCTTATTGGGGGGCGTTCCTACAATGAGCAGTTCTTC; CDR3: CASSLIGGRSYNEQFF
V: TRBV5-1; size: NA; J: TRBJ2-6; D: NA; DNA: TGCGCCAGCAGCGAAATAACAGCCGGCTCTGGGGCCAACGTCCTGACTTTC; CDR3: CASSEITAGSGANVLTF
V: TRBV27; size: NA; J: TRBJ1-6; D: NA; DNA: TGTGCCAGCAGTGTAGGGAACACTTATAATTCACCCCTCCACTTT; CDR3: CASSVGNTYNSPLHF
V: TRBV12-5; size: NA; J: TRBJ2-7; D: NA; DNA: TGTGCTAGTGGTTTGGGCCAGCAATACGAGCAGTACTTC; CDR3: CASGLGQQYEQYF
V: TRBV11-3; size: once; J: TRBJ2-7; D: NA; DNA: TGTGCCAGCAGCCCCTGGCGGGGGCCGCGACCTGGCTCCTACGAGCAGTACTTC; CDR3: CASSPWRGPRPGSYEQYF
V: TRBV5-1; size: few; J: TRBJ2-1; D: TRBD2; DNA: TGCGCCAGCAGCTTGCAATGGGCTAGCGGGAGTAGCTCCTACAATGAGCAGTTCTTC; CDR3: CASSLQWASGSSSYNEQFF
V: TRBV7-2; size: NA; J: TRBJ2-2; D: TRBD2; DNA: TGTGCCAGCCAGACTAGCCAGAACACCGGGGAGCTGTTTTTT; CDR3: CASQTSQNTGELFF